The source of this T cell receptor (beta chain) is a study of blood T cells in healthy people across ages. About the research overall: Capture via template switching afforded approximately one barcoded beta molecule per two T cells.

A second PCR of about 7 to 12 cycles used a sample-barcoded 5' primer and a J-beta primer mix. MiXCR, applied by TCRdb to the 5' RACE reads, yields one record per CDR3 protein. The sample records approximately 1,000,000 distinct CDR3 sequences, 40% to 50% being singletons. Sample donors were healthy Caucasian individuals that came from Russia, aged roughly 6 to 100. About 9.9 milliliters of peripheral blood were drawn from each donor. Germline values: CDR1 LNHNV, CDR2 YYDKDF (reference sequence). The CDR3 sequence is 12 residues long. Between the trimmed V and J ends, which lost 2 bases and 7 bases, there was a span of 3 bases. The study's findings and limits: Getting older went along with TCR beta diversity per million T cells dropping roughly linearly.

On this clonotype itself: Its specificity is unknown.

V and J are TRBV15 and TRBJ1-6, with D unclear. This receptor was taken from a woman in her sixties in good health. The material sequenced was blood. CDR3 in amino acids: CATSRINSPLHF. The CDR3 DNA is TGTGCCACCAGCAGAATAAATTCACCCCTCCACTTT.